This TCR beta chain was recovered during a study of T cells of healthy individuals. TCRdb redid the calling of the 5' RACE reads with MiXCR, one entry per CDR3 protein. This sample has tens of thousands of distinct CDR3 sequences, with roughly 14% found just once. This clonotype was found many times. The sequence came from a human donor in good health.

The CDR3 bases are TGCGCCAGCAGCCAAGTCCTGAGCGGGGGCAGGGATACGCAGTATTTT. The encoded protein is CASSQVLSGGRDTQYF. The chain joins TRBV4-3 to TRBJ2-3; TRBD2 matches 8 bases. V was clipped by 1 base and J by 6 bases; unmatched bases: 9. The CDR3 runs to 16 residues. CDR1 and CDR2 from the germline V gene are LGHNA and YSLEER.